These 28 T cell receptor delta chains share one sample of origin, sequenced in a study of γδ T cells in repeated Plasmodium falciparum infection. Vgamma9/Vdelta2+ and Vdelta2-negative gammadelta T cells were flow-sorted from PBMC for bulk sequencing. TCRdb reanalyzed the multiplex PCR reads using CATT. The sample holds 90,000 or so delta-chain clones, approximately 1% seen once. The sample taken for sequencing was gamma-delta T cells from blood. These receptors were taken from a pool of human donors (malaria-infected and uninfected, not separated).

The table lists this clone with a few counts. TCRdb has a much larger clone's protein, which differs at residue 7 from the translation of this DNA, likely because of a read error; what is shown is the protein translated from the DNA. The rearrangement links TRDV2 to TRDJ1; a possible D gene is TRDD3 (6 bases). The J gene was not available in TCRdb and was assigned here by matching the DNA to germline segments. Germline V gene lookup returns CDR1 GEAIGNYY and CDR2 EKD. The CDR3 extends over 15 amino acids. V lost 3 bases and J 9 bases, leaving 22 bases between the germline ends. This CDR3 reads CACDPVDGDGGELIF. CDR3 sequence (DNA): TGTGCCTGTGACCCCGTAGATGGGGATGGGGGCGAACTCATCTTT.

This clone was found many times. The genes are TRDV1 and TRDJ1; TRDD3 is a possible D gene (6 bases). CDR3 size: 17 residues. Germline V gene data show CDR1 as TSWWSYY and CDR2 as QGS. V lost 0 bases and J lost 4, with 18 bases in between. In DNA form, the CDR3 reads TGTGCTCTTGGGGAACTTGGGGGGGCTGCGGGGGACGATAAACTCATCTTT. It specifies CALGELGGAAGDDKLIF.

This clone was counted between two and nine times. TCRdb's entry gives the protein of a much larger clone, which mismatches this DNA's translation at residue 12, likely from a read error; the protein reported here is translated from the DNA. Here the V gene is TRDV2, but the J gene went uncalled; the DNA was not used to check the table's D call, TRDD3. Germline lookup yields CDR1 GEAIGNYY and CDR2 EKD. The CDR3 sequence is 15 residues long. CDR3 protein: CACVELGDREDNLIF. The CDR3 DNA sequence: TGTGCCTGTGTCGAACTGGGGGATCGGGAGGATAACCTCATCTTT.

This clone was counted many times. The chain couples TRDV1 to TRDJ4, with D uncertain. This CDR3 spans 21 amino acids. Deletions cut 2 bases from V and 0 bases from J, with 31 bases between. Germline loops: CDR1 TSWWSYY, CDR2 QGS. DNA of the CDR3: TGTGCTCTTGGGGAAACCCATGGACTCCTCAGGCCTGGAACCACGGCCAGACCCCTGATCTTT. Protein: CALGETHGLLRPGTTARPLIF.

This clone was detected ten times or more. TCRdb records a much larger clone's protein for this DNA, with a difference at residue 3 that likely arises from a read error; the protein given is the translation of the DNA. The genes are TRDV2 and TRDJ3; 10 bases agree with TRDD3. The J gene is not listed in TCRdb, so it was assigned here from a DNA match to germline. CDR1 GEAIGNYY and CDR2 EKD come from the germline V gene. The length of the CDR3 is 19 residues. CDR3 in DNA: TGTGCCTATGACCCTGGGGGATATCAGGGTGCCTGGGACACCCGACAGATGTTTTTC. This gives the protein CAYDPGGYQGAWDTRQMFF.

This clone came up a few times. TCRdb attributes to this sequence the protein of a much larger clone, which differs from the DNA translation at residue 3; a read error is likely, and the protein displayed is translated from the DNA. The chain carries TRDV2 and TRDJ1, with TRDD3 identical over 11 bases. The J gene comes from matching the DNA to germline here; TCRdb lacks it. Per the germline V gene, CDR1 is GEAIGNYY and CDR2 is EKD. The CDR3 sequence is 18 residues long. CDR3 coding DNA: TGTGCCCGTGACACTCTGGGGGATACAGCTATAGGGGCCGATAAACTCATCTTT. Translation: CARDTLGDTAIGADKLIF.

This clone was observed many times. TCRdb attributes to this sequence the protein of a much larger clone, which differs from the DNA translation at residue 8; a read error is likely, and the protein displayed is translated from the DNA. This sequence joins TRDV2 and TRDJ1; D gene ambiguous. TCRdb lists no J gene, so it was determined here by aligning the DNA to germline. The CDR3 consists of 16 residues. The germline gives CDR1 GEAIGNYY, CDR2 EKD. V lost 0 bases, J lost 2 bases, and 15 bases lay in between. The CDR3 sequence is CACDTGRTFGTDKLIF. The CDR3 DNA reads TGTGCCTGTGACACCGGGAGGACCTTTGGGACCGATAAACTCATCTTT.

To note about this clone: A far larger clone lies a single base away; this is likely a read error. This chain connects TRDV2 to TRDJ1; 8 bases map to TRDD3. No J gene was available from TCRdb, and it was assigned here by a germline match of the DNA. Per germline, CDR1 GEAIGNYY and CDR2 EKD. The CDR3 length is 18 residues. The CDR3 here is CACDTAGLGGLYTDKLIF. The CDR3 DNA reads as TGTGCCTGCGACACCGCTGGACTGGGGGGCCTGTACACCGATAAACTCATCTTT.

This clone was seen a few times. With a far larger clone one base away, a read error is the likely cause. This sample includes further DNA sequences coding for the same CDR3. V is TRDV2 and J is TRDJ1; TRDD3 matches at 8 bases. Germline matching of the DNA provided the J gene here, since TCRdb leaves it blank. V shed 3 bases, J shed 1 base, and the junction held 12 bases outside the gene matches. Germline V gene lookup returns CDR1 GEAIGNYY and CDR2 EKD. This CDR3 spans 17 amino acids. CDR3 protein: CACDLALLGVITDKLIF. CDR3 DNA sequence: TGTGCCTGTGACCTGGCGCTACTGGGGGTTATCACCGATAAACTCATCTTT.

This clone occurred a few times. TCRdb records a much larger clone's protein for this DNA, with a difference at residue 17 that likely arises from a read error; the protein given is the translation of the DNA. The J gene is TRDJ1, the V gene TRDV1, with 13 bases aligning to TRDD3. From germline, CDR1 is TSWWSYY and CDR2 QGS. The CDR3 is made up of 19 amino acids. CDR3 sequence: CALGELGEYWGIRTDKPIF. CDR3 nucleotide sequence: TGTGCTCTTGGGGAACTTGGGGAGTACTGGGGGATACGGACCGATAAACCCATCTTT.

The sample holds a few counts of this clone. This DNA's translation and the protein TCRdb lists, from a much larger clone, do not match at residue 4, likely due to a read error; the protein shown is translated from the DNA. J is TRDJ1 and V is TRDV2; D gene uncertain. No J gene was available from TCRdb, and it was assigned here by a germline match of the DNA. The CDR3 is 18 amino acids. V lost 5 bases to trimming and J lost 0 bases, with 24 bases between them. Germline lookup yields CDR1 GEAIGNYY and CDR2 EKD. CDR3 DNA sequence: TGTGCCTGTGTCGTCGTCGGGGCCCTCAGATTCAACACCGATAAACTCATCTTT. The encoded protein is CACVVVGALRFNTDKLIF.

For this clone: TCRdb records a much larger clone's protein for this DNA, with a difference at residue 5 that likely arises from a read error; the protein given is the translation of the DNA. The V gene is TRDV2, the J gene TRDJ1; 8 bases match TRDD3. This CDR3 has 16 residues. Unmatched junction bases numbered 9, after V lost 4 bases and J lost 0 bases. Germline V gene data show CDR1 as GEAIGNYY and CDR2 as EKD. The chain's CDR3 is CACERLGAPYTDKLIF. CDR3 DNA sequence: TGTGCCTGTGAGCGACTGGGGGCCCCGTACACCGATAAACTCATCTTT.

This clone showed up many times. TCRdb lists the protein of a much larger clone for this DNA, which differs at residue 13, so this is likely a read error; the protein given here is translated from the DNA itself. This rearrangement joins TRDV2 to TRDJ1, with D possibly matching TRDD3 (5 bases). Assignment of the J gene here rests on matching the DNA to germline, because TCRdb gives none. Per germline, CDR1 GEAIGNYY and CDR2 EKD. V was clipped by 1 base and J by 3 bases, with 23 bases between them. The CDR3 spans 18 residues. CDR3 in DNA: TGTGCCTGTGACACTCTCGTTCCCTCGGTTGCACTGGCCGATAAACTCATCTTT. It encodes CACDTLVPSVALADKLIF.

This clone was picked up many times. The protein recorded in TCRdb matches a much larger clone and deviates from this DNA's translation at residue 3, suggesting a read error; the protein here is obtained by translating the DNA. V is TRDV2 and J is TRDJ3; weak D call: TRDD3 (5 bases). Because TCRdb records no J gene, it was assigned here through a match of the DNA to germline. Per germline, CDR1 GEAIGNYY and CDR2 EKD. There are 19 residues in the CDR3. The CDR3 coding sequence is TGTGCCCGTGACACCGCGGGGGCGTTGAGAGCCTGGGACACCCGACAGATGTTTTTC. This sequence encodes CARDTAGALRAWDTRQMFF.

In its sample, this clone was seen a few times. TCRdb attributes to this sequence the protein of a much larger clone, which differs from the DNA translation at residue 8; a read error is likely, and the protein displayed is translated from the DNA. This chain links TRDV1 with TRDJ1, with TRDD3 matching 7 bases. The J gene is absent in TCRdb and was assigned here via DNA matching to germline. In germline, CDR1 is TSWWSYY, CDR2 QGS. V dropped 4 bases and J dropped 2; count of bases not matched to a gene: 28. The CDR3 is made up of 22 amino acids. The DNA for the CDR3 is TGTGCTCTTGGGGGTGACCGCACACCCTGTACTGGGGATGGGGGGCGTACCGATAAACTCATCTTT. Translation: CALGGDRTPCTGDGGRTDKLIF.

This clone was observed at least ten times. A read error is likely here: a far larger clone is one base away. Other DNA sequences in the same sample also yield this CDR3. The chain joins TRDV2 to TRDJ1; 9 bases line up with TRDD3. CDR1 is GEAIGNYY, CDR2 EKD, per germline. The length of the CDR3 is 15 residues. The CDR3 region has the DNA TGTGCCTGCGACACCGTGGGGGATAGGGGCGATAAACTCATCTTT. Its protein product is CACDTVGDRGDKLIF.

This clone was observed many times. V is TRDV1 and J is TRDJ1; D unresolved. The germline CDR1 and CDR2 sequences are TSWWSYY and QGS. This CDR3 contains 15 residues. Trimming removed 2 bases at V and 6 bases at J, with 16 bases between. The CDR3 coding sequence is TGTGCTCTTGGGGAAAGATGGACGGGTCACAATAAACTCATCTTT. Protein product: CALGERWTGHNKLIF.

By share, this clone ranks as medium-sized (0.01 to 0.1%). This CDR3 is also generated by other DNA sequences in the sample. Here the CDR3 reads CALGDQFPAWGIHYTDKLIF. DNA for the CDR3: TGTGCTCTTGGGGACCAGTTTCCTGCGTGGGGGATACATTACACCGATAAACTCATCTTT. The chain joins TRDV1 to TRDJ1; TRDD3 matches 10 bases. The CDR3 loop spans 20 amino acids. The germline V gene encodes CDR1 TSWWSYY and CDR2 QGS. Unmatched junction bases numbered 16, after V lost 3 bases and J lost 0 bases.

Turning to this clone: The amino acid sequence in TCRdb belongs to a much larger clone and departs from this DNA's translation at residue 12, likely a sequencing read error; the sequence shown is translated from the DNA. The rearrangement joins TRDV1 to TRDJ1, with D possibly TRDD2 on 7 matching bases. TCRdb is silent on the J gene; assignment here came from matching the DNA to germline. The germline CDR1 and CDR2 sequences are TSWWSYY and QGS. Trimming stripped 4 bases from V and 0 bases from J, with 24 bases between. This CDR3 has 19 amino acids. This chain's CDR3 is CALGALPPEWGAYTDKLIF. CDR3 DNA sequence: TGTGCTCTTGGGGCCCTTCCTCCGGAATGGGGGGCGTACACCGATAAACTCATCTTT.

This clone has a handful of counts. Given a far larger clone just one base away, this is likely a sequencing read error. The same CDR3 is also encoded by other DNA sequences in this sample. For the V gene the call is TRDV1; the J gene has no call; no DNA check was done on the table's D call, TRDD3. Looked up from germline, CDR1 is TSWWSYY and CDR2 is QGS. The CDR3 has 16 residues. CDR3 nucleotides: TGTGCTCTTGGGGCCCCCCCTTCCCCCGGGCCCGATAAGCTCATCTTT. The encoded protein is CALGAPPSPGPDKLIF.

This clone occurred a few times. Translating this DNA gives a protein that differs at residue 9 from the TCRdb one, which belongs to a much larger clone; a read error is likely, and the protein shown is this translation. The genes are TRDV2 and TRDJ1, with 8 bases aligning to TRDD3. TCRdb is silent on the J gene; assignment here came from matching the DNA to germline. Unmatched junction bases numbered 14, after V lost 3 bases and J lost 0 bases. Germline V gene lookup returns CDR1 GEAIGNYY and CDR2 EKD. This CDR3 has 18 amino acids. The CDR3 DNA reads as TGTGCCTGTGACTTACTGGGGGGTTCTTTGGAGTACACCGATAAACTCATCTTT. Protein: CACDLLGGSLEYTDKLIF.

As concerns this clone: A far larger clone is off by one base, so a read error is likely. The sample carries other DNA sequences with the same CDR3. V usage is TRDV1 and J usage is TRDJ1; tentative D call: TRDD2 (6 bases). Since TCRdb gives no J gene, matching the DNA to germline was used here to assign it. V was clipped by 3 bases and J by 0 bases, with 26 bases between them. This CDR3 region has 20 residues. In germline, CDR1 is TSWWSYY, CDR2 QGS. CDR3 bases: TGTGCTCTTGGGGAGTCCTACGCCCCCTTCGGACTGCTGTACACCGATAAACTCATCTTT. Amino acid sequence: CALGESYAPFGLLYTDKLIF.

The sample holds a few counts of this clone. The protein held in TCRdb is that of a much larger clone and does not match this DNA's translation at residue 7, likely because of a read error; the protein shown is translated from the DNA. The rearrangement links TRDV1 to TRDJ1; 11 bases are shared with TRDD3. TCRdb does not report a J gene; here it was assigned by matching the DNA to germline references. Germline values: CDR1 TSWWSYY, CDR2 QGS. The CDR3 covers 18 residues. CDR3 in amino acids: CALWEPSLLGDKTDKLIF. In nucleotides, the CDR3 is TGTGCTCTTTGGGAACCCAGCTTACTGGGGGATAAAACCGATAAACTCATCTTT.

This clone was observed a few times. The amino acid sequence in TCRdb belongs to a much larger clone and departs from this DNA's translation at residue 7, likely a sequencing read error; the sequence shown is translated from the DNA. The chain employs TRDV1 and TRDJ1; TRDD3 aligns across 8 bases. Germline V CDR1 and CDR2: TSWWSYY, QGS. This CDR3 spans 20 amino acids. CDR3 protein: CALGEPRQEGDIESPDKLIF. The DNA of the CDR3 is TGTGCCCTTGGGGAACCACGTCAGGAGGGGGATATAGAATCGCCCGATAAACTCATCTTT.

In regard to this clone: TCRdb has a much larger clone's protein, which differs at residue 10 from the translation of this DNA, likely because of a read error; what is shown is the protein translated from the DNA. V and J are TRDV1 and TRDJ1; possibly TRDD3 for D (8 bases). The J gene, absent from TCRdb, was called here by matching the DNA to germline. CDR3 length equals 19 residues. V lost 5 bases and J lost 4, with 29 bases in between. CDR1 is TSWWSYY, CDR2 QGS, per germline. The CDR3 coding sequence is TGTGCTCTTGGGCTCCTTCCTTTTAACCCGGGGGATAATATCGATAAACTCATCTTT. It specifies CALGLLPFNPGDNIDKLIF.

Note on this clone: The protein in TCRdb stems from a much larger clone and differs at residue 5 from this DNA's translation, likely a read error; here the protein is translated from the DNA. This chain connects TRDV2 to TRDJ1; D is possibly TRDD2 (6 bases). The CDR3 is 18 residues long. The V gene lost 3 bases and the J gene lost 1 base, with 23 bases spanning the gap. Germline CDR1 GEAIGNYY, CDR2 EKD. This CDR3 reads CACDAGPRFPKGTDKLIF. CDR3 bases: TGTGCCTGTGACGCCGGTCCACGGTTTCCTAAGGGCACCGATAAACTCATCTTT.

For this clone: The TCRdb protein comes from a much larger clone and disagrees with this DNA's translation at residue 9, likely due to a read error; the protein given here is derived from the DNA. The rearrangement uses TRDV1 and TRDJ1; no clear D gene. Germline matching of the DNA provided the J gene here, since TCRdb leaves it blank. Trimming stripped 7 bases from V and 7 bases from J, with 31 bases between. The germline V gene encodes CDR1 TSWWSYY and CDR2 QGS. The CDR3 loop spans 18 amino acids. The CDR3 DNA sequence: TGTGCTCTTGAGTTTTCCGGCCTGAGGACTCCAGCGAAAACTAAACTCATCTTT. Translating gives CALEFSGLRTPAKTKLIF.

This clone was picked up a small number of times. The protein TCRdb lists belongs to a much larger clone and differs from this DNA's translation at residue 13, which points to a read error; the protein shown is made from the DNA. The rearrangement uses TRDV2 and TRDJ1; TRDD3 aligns across 10 bases. Germline CDR1 GEAIGNYY, CDR2 EKD. The length of the CDR3 is 16 residues. CDR3 sequence: CACDMLGDSRTDRLIF. CDR3 nucleotide sequence: TGTGCCTGTGACATGCTGGGGGATAGTAGGACCGATAGACTCATCTTT.